This TCR beta chain derives from a study of cytomegalovirus exposure and HLA in healthy donors. Study-wide findings and caveats: Overall, about 160 TCR beta chains were annotated as cytomegalovirus-associated. The tendency of first-cohort TCR clusters to co-occur in the roughly 130 validation repertoires was the finding of a later analysis. A few CMV-associated chains proved CMV antigen-specific in vitro. Most sequenced TCRs were rare (though some public TCRs occurred in many donors).

The protocol was immunoSEQ multiplex PCR, while the TCRdb copy is restricted to in-frame clones and leaves out a portion. The data contain about 160,000 clones, approximately 86% of them seen just once; the ten biggest clones take up 2% to 2.5%. About this clone itself: Its antigen is currently unknown.

This CDR3 comprises 16 residues. Germline V gene lookup returns CDR1 SGDLS and CDR2 YYNGEE. The trim removed 0 bases at V and 2 bases at J, leaving 4 bases unmatched. J is TRBJ2-2 and V is TRBV9, with 7 bases aligning to TRBD2. Sequencing used PBMCs. The receptor was derived from a woman aged 18 to 35 in good health and CMV-seronegative. DNA of the CDR3: TGTGCCAGCAGCGTAGTCCCGGGAGGAAACACCGGGGAGCTGTTTTTT. This translates into CASSVVPGGNTGELFF. The whole variable domain, filled in from reference TRBV9 and TRBJ2-2, reads DSGVTQTPKHLITATGQRVTLRCSPRSGDLSVYWYQQSLDQGLQFLIQYYNGEERAKGNILERFSAQQFPDLHSELNLSSLELGDSALYFCASSVVPGGNTGELFFGEGSRLTVL.